The sequence of this T cell receptor (beta chain) was determined in a study of OX40 agonist ivuxolimab in advanced cancers. Study details: Hepatocellular carcinoma, melanoma, renal cell or head and neck cancer occurred in dose-escalation patients.

Assay used: immunoSEQ multiplex PCR; TCRdb lists only in-frame clones, some missing. The sample has approximately 66,000 clones; 88% are singletons. Germline CDR1 and CDR2: MGHRA and YSYEKL. The CDR3 length is 16 residues. After removal of 0 bases from V and 7 bases from J, the junction contained 8 bases not matched to a gene. The chain links TRBV4-1 to TRBJ2-1; 8 nucleotides match TRBD2. This sequence originates from an adult with an advanced solid tumor such as melanoma, head and neck, liver or kidney cancer. Specimen: CD4+ or CD8+ T cells sorted from blood, collected in a trial of the OX40 agonist ivuxolimab. CDR3: CASSQDSQRGMNEQFF. CDR3 sequence (DNA): TGCGCCAGCAGCCAAGATTCCCAGCGGGGGATGAATGAGCAGTTCTTC.